This T cell receptor (beta chain) appears in the sequencing data of a study of PD-L1 blockade in urothelial cancer. Across the study: Median T cell count in tumor samples was 1,402.

Spiking each PCR with synthetic TCR analog templates was performed. Assay: immunoSEQ multiplex PCR; the TCRdb copy retains only in-frame clones and omits some. The repertoire has 35,000 or so clones, around 33% of them found once; the top ten carry more than 8.5%. Germline loops: CDR1 SGHRS, CDR2 YFSETQ. J lost 0 bases, V lost 4 bases, and 6 bases had no gene match. The CDR3 has 15 residues. This specimen consisted of tumor tissue, obtained before atezolizumab (anti-PD-L1) treatment. The V and J genes are TRBV5-1 and TRBJ1-2; 7 nucleotides align to TRBD1. This TCR was recovered from a man aged 60-69 years with urothelial cancer. The chain's CDR3 is CASSTGQPSNYGYTF. DNA of the CDR3: TGCGCCAGCAGCACGGGACAGCCTTCTAACTATGGCTACACCTTC.